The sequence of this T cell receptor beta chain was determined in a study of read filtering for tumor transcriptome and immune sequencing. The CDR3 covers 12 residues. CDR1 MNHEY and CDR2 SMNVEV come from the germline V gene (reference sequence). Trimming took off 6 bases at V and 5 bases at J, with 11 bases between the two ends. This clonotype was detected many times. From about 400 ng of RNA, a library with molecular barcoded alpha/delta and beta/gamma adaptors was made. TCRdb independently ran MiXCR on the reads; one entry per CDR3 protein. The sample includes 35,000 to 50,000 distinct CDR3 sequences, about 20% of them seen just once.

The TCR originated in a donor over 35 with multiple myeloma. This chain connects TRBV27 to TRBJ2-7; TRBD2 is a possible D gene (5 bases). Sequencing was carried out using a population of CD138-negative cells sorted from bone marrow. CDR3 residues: CASSPLGNEQYF. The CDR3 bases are TGTGCCAGCAGCCCACTAGGTAACGAGCAGTACTTC.